This TCR beta chain was identified during a study of cytomegalovirus exposure and HLA in healthy donors. 60 Vbeta and 13 Jbeta primers were used in PCR. Sequencing used immunoSEQ multiplex PCR; TCRdb keeps in-frame clones, though not all of them. The table has 120,000 to 150,000 clones, around 72% seen once. The CDR3 has 16 residues. Trimming took 5 bases from V and 0 from J; bases not matched to a gene: 5. The V gene's germline CDR1 is SGHTS and CDR2 YDEGEE. Material: PBMCs. The clonotype was recovered from a woman aged 40 to 50 in good health and CMV-seronegative. The V call is TRBV5-8, the J call TRBJ1-3; 10 nucleotides align to TRBD1. The CDR3 loop is CASRIDRGPSGNTIYF. The CDR3 DNA reads as TGTGCCAGCAGGATCGACAGGGGGCCCTCTGGAAACACCATATATTTT.